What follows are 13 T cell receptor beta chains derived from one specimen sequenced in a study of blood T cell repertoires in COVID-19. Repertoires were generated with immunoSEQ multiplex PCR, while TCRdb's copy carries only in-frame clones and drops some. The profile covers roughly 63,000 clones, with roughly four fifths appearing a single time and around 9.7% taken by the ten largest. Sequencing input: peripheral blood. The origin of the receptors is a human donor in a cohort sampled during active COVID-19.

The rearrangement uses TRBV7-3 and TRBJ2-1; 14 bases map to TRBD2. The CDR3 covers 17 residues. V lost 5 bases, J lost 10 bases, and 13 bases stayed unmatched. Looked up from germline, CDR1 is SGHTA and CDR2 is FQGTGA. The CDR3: CASSPGTSGGLGKEQFF. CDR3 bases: TGTGCCAGCAGCCCGGGGACTAGCGGGGGTCTCGGCAAGGAGCAGTTCTTC.

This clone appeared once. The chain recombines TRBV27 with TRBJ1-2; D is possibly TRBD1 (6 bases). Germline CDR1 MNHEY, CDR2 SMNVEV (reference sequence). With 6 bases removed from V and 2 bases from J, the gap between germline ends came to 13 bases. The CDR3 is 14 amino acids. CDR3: CASSSTGGNYGYTF. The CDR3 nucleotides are TGTGCCAGCAGCTCGACAGGCGGCAACTATGGCTACACCTTC.

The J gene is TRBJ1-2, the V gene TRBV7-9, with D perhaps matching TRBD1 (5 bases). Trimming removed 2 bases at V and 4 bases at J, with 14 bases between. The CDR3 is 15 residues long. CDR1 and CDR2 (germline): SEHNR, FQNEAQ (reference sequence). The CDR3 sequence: CASSLSRGGGYGYTF. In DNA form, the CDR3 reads TGTGCCAGCAGCTTAAGCCGGGGGGGTGGCTATGGCTACACCTTC.

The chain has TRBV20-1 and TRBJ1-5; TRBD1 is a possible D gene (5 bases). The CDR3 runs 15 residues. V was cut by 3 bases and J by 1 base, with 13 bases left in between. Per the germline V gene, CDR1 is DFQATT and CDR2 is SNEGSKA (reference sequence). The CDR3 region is CSASRGLKSNQPQHF. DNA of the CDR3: TGCAGTGCTAGTCGGGGACTCAAGAGCAATCAGCCCCAGCATTTT.

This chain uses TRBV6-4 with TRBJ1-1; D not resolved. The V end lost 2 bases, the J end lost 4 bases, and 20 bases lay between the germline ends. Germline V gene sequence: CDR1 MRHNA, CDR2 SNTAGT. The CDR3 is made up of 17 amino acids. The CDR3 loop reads CASSDGQNTPYGTEAFF. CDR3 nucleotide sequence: TGTGCCAGCAGTGACGGGCAGAACACACCATATGGCACTGAAGCTTTCTTT.

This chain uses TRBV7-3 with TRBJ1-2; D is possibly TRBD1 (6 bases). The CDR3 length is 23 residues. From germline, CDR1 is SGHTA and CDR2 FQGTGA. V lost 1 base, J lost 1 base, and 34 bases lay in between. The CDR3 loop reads CASSLRVRKDWGFVGGINYGYTF. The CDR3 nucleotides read TGTGCCAGCAGCTTAAGGGTTCGGAAGGATTGGGGATTTGTTGGGGGCATTAACTATGGCTACACCTTC.

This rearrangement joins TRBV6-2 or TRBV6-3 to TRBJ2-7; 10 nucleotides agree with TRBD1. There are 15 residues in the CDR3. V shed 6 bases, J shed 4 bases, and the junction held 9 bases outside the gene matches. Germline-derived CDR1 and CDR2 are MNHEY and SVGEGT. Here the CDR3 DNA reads TGTGCCAGCAGCCCTCCGGGACAGGGGAGGTACGAGCAGTACTTC. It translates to CASSPPGQGRYEQYF.

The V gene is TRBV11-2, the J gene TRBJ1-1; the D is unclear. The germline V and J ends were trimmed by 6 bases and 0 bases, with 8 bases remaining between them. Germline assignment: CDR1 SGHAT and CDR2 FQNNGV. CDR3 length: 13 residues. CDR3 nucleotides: TGTGCCAGCAGTGCGTCAATGAACACTGAAGCTTTCTTT. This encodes CASSASMNTEAFF.

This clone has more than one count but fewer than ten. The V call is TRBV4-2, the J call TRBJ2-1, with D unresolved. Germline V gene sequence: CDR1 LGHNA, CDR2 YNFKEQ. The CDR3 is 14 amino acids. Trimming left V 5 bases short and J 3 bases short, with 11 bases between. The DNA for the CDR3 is TGTGCCAGCAGCGCTCGACTCGTCTACAATGAGCAGTTCTTC. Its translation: CASSARLVYNEQFF.

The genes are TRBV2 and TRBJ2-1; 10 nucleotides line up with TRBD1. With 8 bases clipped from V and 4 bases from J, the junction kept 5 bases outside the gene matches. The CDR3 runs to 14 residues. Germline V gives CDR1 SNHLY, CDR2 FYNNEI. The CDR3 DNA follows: TGTGCCAGCTGGGGACAGGGGCAATACAATGAGCAGTTCTTC. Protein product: CASWGQGQYNEQFF.

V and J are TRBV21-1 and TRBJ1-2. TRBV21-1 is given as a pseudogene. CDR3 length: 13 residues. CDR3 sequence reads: CASSNRGNYGYTF. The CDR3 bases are TGTGCCAGCAGCAATAGAGGGAACTATGGCTACACCTTC.

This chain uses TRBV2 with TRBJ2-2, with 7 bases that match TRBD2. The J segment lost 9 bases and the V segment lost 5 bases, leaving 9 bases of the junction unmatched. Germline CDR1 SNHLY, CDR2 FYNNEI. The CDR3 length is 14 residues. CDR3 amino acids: CASSPGGRERELFF. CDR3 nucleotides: TGTGCCAGCAGTCCGGGGGGTAGGGAAAGGGAGCTGTTTTTT.

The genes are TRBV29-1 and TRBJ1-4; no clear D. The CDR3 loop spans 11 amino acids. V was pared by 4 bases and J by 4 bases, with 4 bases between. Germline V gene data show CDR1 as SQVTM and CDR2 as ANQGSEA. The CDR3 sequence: CSVGDNEKLFF. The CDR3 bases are TGCAGCGTTGGCGATAATGAAAAACTGTTTTTT.